This T cell receptor (beta chain) was sequenced during a study of blood T cell repertoires in COVID-19. Libraries were prepared by immunoSEQ multiplex PCR; TCRdb keeps only in-frame clonotypes and omits some of them. The sample includes tens of thousands of clones, 80% to 85% seen only once; the top ten take approximately 30%. The CDR3 covers 13 residues. V was pared by 5 bases and J by 2 bases, with 9 bases between. Germline CDR1 and CDR2: KGHDR and SFDVKD. The TCR was taken from a human donor in a cohort sampled during active COVID-19. The gene calls are TRBV24-1 and TRBJ2-7; D gene unclear. The sequencing input was peripheral blood. In DNA form, the CDR3 reads TGTGCCACCAGTGGGGCAGGCGCCTACGAGCAGTACTTC. Amino acids: CATSGAGAYEQYF.